Given below is one T cell receptor (beta chain) in context. Its antigen is not identified. The length of the CDR3 is 16 residues. The sample is drawn from a study of CD8 T cells in ankylosing spondylitis. TCRdb reanalysed the 5' RACE reads using MiXCR and keeps one entry per CDR3 protein. The data show 300,000 to 350,000 distinct CDR3 sequences, with under 25% seen just once and roughly 3.6% held by the top ten. General study points: Before this, some motif variants had been reported in reactive arthritis synovial fluid and blood. Within ankylosing spondylitis blood, a TCR beta motif made up of under 10 highly homologous variants appeared to be characteristic.

The clonotype originates from a female donor with ankylosing spondylitis or in good health (not recorded which). Sequencing was carried out using blood, either unsorted or a sorted T cell fraction (not recorded which). The chain carries TRBV21-1 and TRBJ2-3; TRBD1 is taken as the D call from the table, unchecked against the DNA. TRBV21-1 represents a pseudogene. As DNA, the CDR3 is TGTGCCAGCAGCAAACGACGTGACAGGGGAACAGATACGCAGTATTTT. The encoded protein is CASSKRRDRGTDTQYF.